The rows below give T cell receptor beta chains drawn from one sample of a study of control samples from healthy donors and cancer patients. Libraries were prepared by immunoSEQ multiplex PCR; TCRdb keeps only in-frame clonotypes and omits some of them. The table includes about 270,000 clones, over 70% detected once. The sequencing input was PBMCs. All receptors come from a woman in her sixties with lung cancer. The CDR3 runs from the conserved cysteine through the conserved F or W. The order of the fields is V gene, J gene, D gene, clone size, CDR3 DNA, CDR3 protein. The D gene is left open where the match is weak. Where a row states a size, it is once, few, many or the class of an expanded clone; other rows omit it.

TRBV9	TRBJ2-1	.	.	TGTGCCAGCAGCGTAGGGCATAGCGTTAGCTCCTACAATGAGCAGTTCTTC	CASSVGHSVSSYNEQFF
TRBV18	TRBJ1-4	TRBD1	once	TGTGCCAGCTCACCGGGACAGTCAGAAATGAAGAAACTGTTTTTT	CASSPGQSEMKKLFF
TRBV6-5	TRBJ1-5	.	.	TGTGCCAGCAGCGGACAGCCCAATCAGCCCCAGCATTTT	CASSGQPNQPQHF
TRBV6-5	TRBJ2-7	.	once	TGTGCCAGCAGAAGAGGGGGGCTCTACGAGCAGTACTTC	CASRRGGLYEQYF
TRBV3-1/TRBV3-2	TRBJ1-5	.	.	TGTGCCAGCAGCCAAGGTGGGAGTACAATTAGCAATCAGCCCCAGCATTTT	CASSQGGSTISNQPQHF
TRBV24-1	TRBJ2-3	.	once	TGTGCCACCAGTGATTGGGGATCCGGGGGTGGCACAGATACGCAGTATTTT	CATSDWGSGGGTDTQYF
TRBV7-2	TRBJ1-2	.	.	TGTGCCAGCAGCCCGGGACGGAGGAAGCTCTATGGCTACACCTTC	CASSPGRRKLYGYTF
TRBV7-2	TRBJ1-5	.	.	TGTGCCAGCAGCTTCGGTAGGGAGTATCAGCCCCAGCATTTT	CASSFGREYQPQHF
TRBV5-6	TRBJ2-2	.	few	TGTGCCAGCACCTTTTTCCAGGCCCTCACCGGGGAGCTGTTTTTT	CASTFFQALTGELFF
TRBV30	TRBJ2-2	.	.	TGTGCCTGGGTTCCCGGGGTTGGGGAGCTGTTTTTT	CAWVPGVGELFF
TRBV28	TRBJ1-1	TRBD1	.	TGTGCCAGCAGTGACAGGGTAACTGAAGCTTTCTTT	CASSDRVTEAFF
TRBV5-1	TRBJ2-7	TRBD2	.	TGCGCCAGCAGCCCTGGCGGACTAGCGGGAACTGAGCAGTACTTC	CASSPGGLAGTEQYF